This entry describes one T cell receptor beta chain. The CDR3 extends 3 residues past the end of the read, so its final part is completed from the germline J gene. This table comes from immunoSEQ multiplex PCR, and its TCRdb copy is limited to in-frame clones, with some not included. In all, the sample yields 27,000 or so clones. These data come from a study of T cells in women clearing cervical HPV infection. Trimming took off 7 bases at V and 5 bases at J, with 16 bases between the two ends. This CDR3 is 14 amino acids long. Germline V gene lookup returns CDR1 LNHDA and CDR2 SQIVND (reference sequence).

V and J are TRBV19 and TRBJ2-3; TRBD2 might be the D (6 bases). Sequencing used blood buffy coat. The sequence came from a woman between 18 and 69 years old with a cervical HPV16 infection that either progressed to CIN3+ or cleared (not recorded which). CDR3 bases read: TGTGCCAGTACCTTGGGAGCGGGTGGAGATACG. Translation gives CASTLGAGGDT. The full CDR3 protein is CASTLGAGGDTQYF.